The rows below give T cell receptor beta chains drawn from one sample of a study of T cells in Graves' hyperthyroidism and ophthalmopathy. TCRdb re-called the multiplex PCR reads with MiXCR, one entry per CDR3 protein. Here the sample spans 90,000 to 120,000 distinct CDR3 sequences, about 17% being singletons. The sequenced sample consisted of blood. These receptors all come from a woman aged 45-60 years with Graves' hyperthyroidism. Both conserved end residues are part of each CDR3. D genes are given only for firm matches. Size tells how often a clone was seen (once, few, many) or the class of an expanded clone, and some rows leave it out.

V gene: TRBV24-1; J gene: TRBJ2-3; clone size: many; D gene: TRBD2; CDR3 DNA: TGTGCCACCAGTGAGACCGGGACTAGCGGGACGACCCTCGGCACAGATACGCAGTATTTT; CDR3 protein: CATSETGTSGTTLGTDTQYF
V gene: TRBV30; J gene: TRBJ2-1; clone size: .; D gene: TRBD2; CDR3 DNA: TGTGCCTCCGGGAGGCCTCCGGGAGAGCAGTTCTTC; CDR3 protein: CASGRPPGEQFF
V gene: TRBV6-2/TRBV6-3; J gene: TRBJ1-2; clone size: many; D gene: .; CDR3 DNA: TGTGCCAGCAGTTCGTATATGCGACAGCTAATCGACTCTACCTATGGCTACACCTTC; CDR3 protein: CASSSYMRQLIDSTYGYTF
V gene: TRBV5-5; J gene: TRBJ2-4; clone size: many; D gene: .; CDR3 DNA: TGTGCCAGCAGCTCTTGGGACATCTTCGGCAAAAACATTCAGTACTTC; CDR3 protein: CASSSWDIFGKNIQYF
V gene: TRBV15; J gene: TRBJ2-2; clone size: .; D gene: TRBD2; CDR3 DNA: TGTGCCACCAGCAGAGATTCACTAGCGGGGACCGGGGAGCTGTTTTTT; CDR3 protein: CATSRDSLAGTGELFF
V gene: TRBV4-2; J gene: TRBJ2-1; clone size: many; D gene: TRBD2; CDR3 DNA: TGTGCCAGCAGCCAAGATGGGGCGGGAGACAATGAGCAGTTCTTC; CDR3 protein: CASSQDGAGDNEQFF
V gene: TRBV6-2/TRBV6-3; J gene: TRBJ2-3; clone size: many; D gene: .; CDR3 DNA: TGTGCCAGCAGTGACGTCGGGCAGTACCCTCTCAATACGCAGTATTTT; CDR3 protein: CASSDVGQYPLNTQYF
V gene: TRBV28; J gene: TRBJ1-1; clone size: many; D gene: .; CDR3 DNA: TGTGCCAGCAGTTTTCAGCCAACTGGGGCTTTCTTT; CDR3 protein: CASSFQPTGAFF
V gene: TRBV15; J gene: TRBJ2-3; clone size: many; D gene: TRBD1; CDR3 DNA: TGTGCCACCAGCGGAAGGACAGGGAACACAGATACGCAGTATTTT; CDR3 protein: CATSGRTGNTDTQYF
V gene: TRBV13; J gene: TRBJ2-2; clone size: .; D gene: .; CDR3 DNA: TGTGCCAGCAGCTCGGGACTGAACACCGGGGAGCTGTTTTTT; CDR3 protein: CASSSGLNTGELFF
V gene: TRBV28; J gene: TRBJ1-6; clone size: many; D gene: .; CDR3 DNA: TGTGCCAGCAGCCTCCGGGAAGGGAATTCACCCCTCCACTTT; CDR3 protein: CASSLREGNSPLHF
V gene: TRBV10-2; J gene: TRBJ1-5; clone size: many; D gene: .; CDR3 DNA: TGCGCCACCCTACTCCGGGGCTTCAATCAGCCCCAGCATTTT; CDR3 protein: CATLLRGFNQPQHF
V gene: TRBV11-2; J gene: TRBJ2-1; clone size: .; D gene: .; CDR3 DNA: TGTGCCAGCAGCTTGCAACAGGCCCGGGAAAATGAGCAGTTCTTC; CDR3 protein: CASSLQQARENEQFF
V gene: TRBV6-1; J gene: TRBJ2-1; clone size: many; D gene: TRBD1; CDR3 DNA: TGTGCCAGCAGGGGGACAGGCTCCTACAATGAGCAGTTCTTC; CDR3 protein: CASRGTGSYNEQFF
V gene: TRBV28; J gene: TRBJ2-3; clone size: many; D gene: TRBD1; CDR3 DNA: TGTGCCAGCAGTTCCCGGGACAGGGGGAATACGCAGTATTTT; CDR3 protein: CASSSRDRGNTQYF
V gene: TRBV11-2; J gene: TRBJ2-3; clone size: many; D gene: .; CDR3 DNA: TGTGCCAGCAGCCCGCGGGACAGAGTCACAGATACGCAGTATTTT; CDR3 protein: CASSPRDRVTDTQYF
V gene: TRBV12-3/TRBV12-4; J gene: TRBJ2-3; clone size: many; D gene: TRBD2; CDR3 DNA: TGTGCCAGCAGTTGGACTAGCGGGAGGGCCGGGGCAGATACGCAGTATTTT; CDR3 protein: CASSWTSGRAGADTQYF
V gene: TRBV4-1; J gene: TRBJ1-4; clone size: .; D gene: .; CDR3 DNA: TGCGCCAGCAGCGACACTACATTGACTAATGAAAAACTGTTTTTT; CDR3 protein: CASSDTTLTNEKLFF
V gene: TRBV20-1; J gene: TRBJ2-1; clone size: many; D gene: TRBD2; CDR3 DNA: TGCAGTGCTAGAGATTTGCTATTCAAGACTAGCGGGAAAGATTACAATGAGCAGTTCTTC; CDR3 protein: CSARDLLFKTSGKDYNEQFF
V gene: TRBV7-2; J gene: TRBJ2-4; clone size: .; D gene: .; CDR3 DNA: TGTGCCAGCAGCCAAGAGGGGCCCAAAAACATTCAGTACTTC; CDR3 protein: CASSQEGPKNIQYF
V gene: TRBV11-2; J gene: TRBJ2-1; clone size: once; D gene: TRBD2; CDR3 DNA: TGTGCCAGCAGCTTAACAGCGGGAGGCAATGAGCAGTTCTTC; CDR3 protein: CASSLTAGGNEQFF
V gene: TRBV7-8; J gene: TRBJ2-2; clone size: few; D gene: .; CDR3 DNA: TGTGCCAGCAACTCACTTAACACCGGGGAGCTGTTTTTT; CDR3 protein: CASNSLNTGELFF
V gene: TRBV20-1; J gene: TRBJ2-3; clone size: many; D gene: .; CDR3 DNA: TGCAGTGCTAGAGATCTTGGACTTGTACAAGATACGCAGTATTTT; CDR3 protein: CSARDLGLVQDTQYF
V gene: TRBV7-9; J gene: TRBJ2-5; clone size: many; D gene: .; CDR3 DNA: TGTGCCACCCTAAAGAGGCGGGAAGAAGAGACCCAGTACTTC; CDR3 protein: CATLKRREEETQYF
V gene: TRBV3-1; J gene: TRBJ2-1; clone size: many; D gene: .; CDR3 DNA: TGTGCCAGCAGCCAAGGGGTCAGCTCCTACAATGAGCAGTTCTTC; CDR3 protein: CASSQGVSSYNEQFF
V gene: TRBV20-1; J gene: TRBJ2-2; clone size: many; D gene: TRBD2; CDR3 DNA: TGCAGTGCCAAACACCGGACTAGCGGGAGTTTCCACACCGGGGAGCTGTTTTTT; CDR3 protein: CSAKHRTSGSFHTGELFF
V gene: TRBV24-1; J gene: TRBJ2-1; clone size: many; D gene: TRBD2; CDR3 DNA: TGTGCCACCAGTAACACTCCCGGGGGGGAGCAGTTCTTC; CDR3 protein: CATSNTPGGEQFF
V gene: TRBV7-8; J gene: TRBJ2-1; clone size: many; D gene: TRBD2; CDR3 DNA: TGTGCCAGCAGCTTAGCTTTGGGAGGGGAGCAGTTCTTC; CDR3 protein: CASSLALGGEQFF
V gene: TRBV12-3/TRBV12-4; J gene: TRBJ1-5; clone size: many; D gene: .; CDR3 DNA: TGTGCCAGCTCACGCGGGGGTCAAAGCAATCAGCCCCAGCATTTT; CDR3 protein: CASSRGGQSNQPQHF
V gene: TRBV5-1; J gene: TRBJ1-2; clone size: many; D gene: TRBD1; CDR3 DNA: TGCGCCAGCAGCCCTAACCGGGACAGCGGAGCACATGGCTACACCTTC; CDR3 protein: CASSPNRDSGAHGYTF
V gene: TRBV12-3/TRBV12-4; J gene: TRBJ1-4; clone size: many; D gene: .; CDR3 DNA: TGTGCCAGCAGTCTCCGGATTAATGAAAAACTGTTTTTT; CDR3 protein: CASSLRINEKLFF
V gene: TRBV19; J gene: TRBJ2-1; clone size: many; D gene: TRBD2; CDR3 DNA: TGTGCCAGTAGTGAACTAGCGGGAGGTCTTAGCGAGCAGTTCTTC; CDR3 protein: CASSELAGGLSEQFF
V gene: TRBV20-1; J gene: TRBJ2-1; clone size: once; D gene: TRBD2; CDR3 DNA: TGCAGTGCTGGACTAGCGGACAGCTCCTACAATGAGCAGTTCTTC; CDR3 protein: CSAGLADSSYNEQFF
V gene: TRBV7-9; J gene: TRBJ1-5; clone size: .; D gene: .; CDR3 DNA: TGTGCCAGCAGCTTAGAACACAATCAGCCCCAGCATTTT; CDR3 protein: CASSLEHNQPQHF
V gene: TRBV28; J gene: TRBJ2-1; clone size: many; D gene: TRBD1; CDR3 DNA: TGTGCCAGCAGTCCAAATTTCGGGACAGGACACAATGAGCAGTTCTTC; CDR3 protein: CASSPNFGTGHNEQFF
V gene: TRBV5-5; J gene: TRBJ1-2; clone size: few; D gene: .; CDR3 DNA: TGTGCCAGCAGCTTTGGGCCCGAAGGTTACTATGGCTACACCTTC; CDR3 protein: CASSFGPEGYYGYTF
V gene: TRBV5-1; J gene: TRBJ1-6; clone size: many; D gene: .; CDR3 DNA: TGCGCCAGCAGCTTGGTTGGACACCCGGGCGGTAATTCACCCCTCCACTTT; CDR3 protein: CASSLVGHPGGNSPLHF
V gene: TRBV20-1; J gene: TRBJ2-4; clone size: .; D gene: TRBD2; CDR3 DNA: TGCAGTGCCAGACCCCCTAGCGGGGGGGACATTCAGTACTTC; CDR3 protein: CSARPPSGGDIQYF
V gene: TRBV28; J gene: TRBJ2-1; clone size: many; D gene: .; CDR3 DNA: TGTGCCAGCAGTTTTTCCCCTCTTCCTGCGAATGAGCAGTTCTTC; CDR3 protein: CASSFSPLPANEQFF
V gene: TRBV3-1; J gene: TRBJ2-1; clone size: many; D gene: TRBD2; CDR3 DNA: TGTGCCAGCAGCCTCACACTAGCGGGACAGAATGAGCAGTTCTTC; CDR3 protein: CASSLTLAGQNEQFF
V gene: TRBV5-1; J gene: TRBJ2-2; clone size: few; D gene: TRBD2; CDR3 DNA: TGCGCCAGCAGCTTGGAGCCGACTAGCAGCGGGGAGCTGTTTTTT; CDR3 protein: CASSLEPTSSGELFF
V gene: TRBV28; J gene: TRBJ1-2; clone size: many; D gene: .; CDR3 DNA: TGTGCCAGCAGCGAGGGGCAGGCCTTATATGGCTACACCTTC; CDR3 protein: CASSEGQALYGYTF
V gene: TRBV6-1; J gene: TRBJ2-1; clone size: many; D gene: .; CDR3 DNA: TGTGCCAGCAGTGAAGGGCGGGGCAATGAGCAGTTCTTC; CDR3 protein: CASSEGRGNEQFF
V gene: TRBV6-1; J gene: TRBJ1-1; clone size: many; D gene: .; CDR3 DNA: TGTGCCAGCAAATGGTACGCGGCCCAAGCTTTCTTT; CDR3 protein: CASKWYAAQAFF
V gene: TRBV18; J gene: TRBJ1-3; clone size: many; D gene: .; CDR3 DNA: TGTGCCAGCTCACCACCGGGGCAGCTCGGAAACACCATATATTTT; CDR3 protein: CASSPPGQLGNTIYF
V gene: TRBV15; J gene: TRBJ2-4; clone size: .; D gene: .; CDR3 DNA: TGTGCCACCAGCAGAGATCATATACTAGCCAAAAACATTCAGTACTTC; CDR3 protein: CATSRDHILAKNIQYF
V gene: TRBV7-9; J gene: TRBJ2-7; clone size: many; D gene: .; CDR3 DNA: TGTGCCAGCAGCGGATCGGTTGCGCCGTCCCTCTACGAGCAGTACTTC; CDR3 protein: CASSGSVAPSLYEQYF
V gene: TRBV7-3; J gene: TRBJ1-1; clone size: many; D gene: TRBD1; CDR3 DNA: TGTGCCAGCAGCATAGCCGGGACAGGGGGAACTGAAGCTTTCTTT; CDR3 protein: CASSIAGTGGTEAFF
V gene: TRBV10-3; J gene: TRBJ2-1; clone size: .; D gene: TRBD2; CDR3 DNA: TGTGCCATCAGTGACGGAACGGGACTAGCGGTCAATGAGCAGTTCTTC; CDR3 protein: CAISDGTGLAVNEQFF
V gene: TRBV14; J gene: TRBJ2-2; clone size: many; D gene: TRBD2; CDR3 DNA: TGTGCCAGCAGCCTAAGACGACTAGCGGGACTACCCCCCTTCGGGGAGCTGTTTTTT; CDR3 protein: CASSLRRLAGLPPFGELFF
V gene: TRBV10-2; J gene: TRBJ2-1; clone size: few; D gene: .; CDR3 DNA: TGCGCCAGCACCTTGGGGCCAGAAGTCGATGAGCAGTTCTTC; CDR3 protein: CASTLGPEVDEQFF